The present entry profiles one T cell receptor (beta chain) with its context. Per the original data handling: Reference gene primer amplification in the assay estimated nucleated cell counts. Libraries were prepared by immunoSEQ multiplex PCR; TCRdb keeps only in-frame clonotypes and omits some of them. The V and J calls and the clone size are those of that table, but D and trimming were determined from the DNA. The sample holds 60,000 to 70,000 clones, roughly 87% seen once. CDR3 size: 12 residues. Germline V gives CDR1 LNHDA, CDR2 SQIVND (reference sequence). Between the trimmed V and J ends, which lost 5 bases and 3 bases, there was a span of 7 bases. These data come from a study of blood T cell repertoires in COVID-19. Study-level background: Some COVID-19 samples were acute and others convalescent; all came from the United States, Italy and Spain. The cDNA or gDNA used as material had been derived from T cells, B-cell-depleted T cells, or PBMCs.

The chain combines TRBV19 with TRBJ1-2; D is undetermined. This sequence originates from a man of 80 years or more with acute or convalescent COVID-19. The sequenced material came from peripheral blood. CDR3 region: CASSEEDYGYTF. CDR3 sequence (DNA): TGTGCCAGTAGTGAGGAGGACTATGGCTACACCTTC.